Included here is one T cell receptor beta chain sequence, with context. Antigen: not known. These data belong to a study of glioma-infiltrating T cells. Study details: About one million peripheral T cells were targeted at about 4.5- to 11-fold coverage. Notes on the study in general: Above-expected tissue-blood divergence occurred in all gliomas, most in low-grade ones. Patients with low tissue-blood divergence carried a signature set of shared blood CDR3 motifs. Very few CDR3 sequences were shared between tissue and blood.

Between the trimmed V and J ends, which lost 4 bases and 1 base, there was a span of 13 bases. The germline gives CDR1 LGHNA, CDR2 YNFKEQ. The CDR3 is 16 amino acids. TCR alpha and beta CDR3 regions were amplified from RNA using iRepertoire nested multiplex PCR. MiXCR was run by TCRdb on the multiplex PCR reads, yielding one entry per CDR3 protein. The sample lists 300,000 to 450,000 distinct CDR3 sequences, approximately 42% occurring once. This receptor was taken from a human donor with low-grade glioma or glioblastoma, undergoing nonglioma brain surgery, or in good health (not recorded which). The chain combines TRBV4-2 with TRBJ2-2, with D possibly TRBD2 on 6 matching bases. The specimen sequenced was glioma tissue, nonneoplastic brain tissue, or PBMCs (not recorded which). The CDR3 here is CASSPFQGLNTGELFF. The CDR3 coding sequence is TGTGCCAGCAGCCCCTTCCAGGGACTGAACACCGGGGAGCTGTTTTTT.